This is a list of T cell receptor beta chains from one sample in a study of T cells and Merkel cell carcinoma outcomes. Some clones are missing from TCRdb's copy, which holds only in-frame ones; the method was immunoSEQ multiplex PCR. In the table there are approximately 20,000 clones, around 80% of which are singletons. Specimen: tumor tissue from Merkel cell carcinoma. The origin of the receptors is a human donor with Merkel cell carcinoma. Both conserved end residues are part of each CDR3.

cdr3_aa	v_call	j_call
CASGLAPDTRRGEQFF	TRBV12-5	TRBJ2-1
CASSYDAGDGNTIYF	TRBV6-5	TRBJ1-3
CASSAGLRGVEGYTF	TRBV9	TRBJ1-2
CASSTDTGNTIYF	TRBV5-1	TRBJ1-3
CASSSTRGGSNQPQHF	TRBV7-3	TRBJ1-5
CASSYRGNQPQHF	TRBV5-1	TRBJ1-5
CASSKGTGNTIYF	TRBV5-4	TRBJ1-3
CASSLRDYGGNYEQYF	TRBV5-5	TRBJ2-7
CASSQGPGNTEAFF	TRBV4-2	TRBJ1-1
CASSGDRGLYEQFF	TRBV27	TRBJ2-1
CASSQDETGGPHEQFF	TRBV4-2	TRBJ2-1
CASSSGVIKPQHF	TRBV5-5	TRBJ1-5
CASSLQDTQYF	TRBV4-1	TRBJ2-3
CAWSVRVGVRGEAFF	TRBV30	TRBJ1-1
CASSTPGGYTEAFF	TRBV11-3	TRBJ1-1
CASSLDLRLAGDEQFF	TRBV11-3	TRBJ2-1
CASSVRGYGYTF	TRBV2	TRBJ1-2
CASSLGGGWNEQFF	TRBV7-7	TRBJ2-1
CASSPTGRQPQHF	TRBV7-9	TRBJ1-5
CASSLQGNTEAFF	TRBV14	TRBJ1-1
CASSLNPRLLGERPQHF	TRBV7-8	TRBJ1-5
CASSQQLQGVSGANVLTF	TRBV4-2	TRBJ2-6
CASSWTSRSSYEQYF	TRBV19	TRBJ2-7
CSVGLQSTYGYTF	TRBV29-1	TRBJ1-2
CASSIGTTDTQYF	TRBV19	TRBJ2-3
CASGLAPGARGANVLTF	TRBV12-5	TRBJ2-6
CASSPRSGNTIYF	TRBV7-2	TRBJ1-3
CASSLARENTEAFF	TRBV5-1	TRBJ1-1
CASSQDQGNTEAFF	TRBV4-2	TRBJ1-1
CAISGTGESEQFF	TRBV10-3	TRBJ2-1
CASSAGGGLTNEKLFF	TRBV9	TRBJ1-4
CASSLGAPGLDTGELFF	TRBV7-2	TRBJ2-2
CASSSPGVAKNIQYF	TRBV5-4	TRBJ2-4
CASSSSVREQFF	TRBV27	TRBJ2-1
CAISEWEEGYAFF	TRBV10-3	TRBJ1-1
CAASPLGGNEQFF	TRBV10-3	TRBJ2-1
CASSVDGYEQYF	TRBV7-9	TRBJ2-7
CASSLGDWGADYEQYF	TRBV7-9	TRBJ2-7
CASSPTGGNYGYTF	TRBV7-9	TRBJ1-2
CASSVPRGAGTPYEQYF	TRBV10-2	TRBJ2-7
CASSQNRQGAQVPQHF	TRBV4-1	TRBJ1-5
CASSLLAGVAYEQYF	TRBV7-3	TRBJ2-7